Listed below are T cell receptor beta chains from one sample, sequenced in a study of T cells in Graves' hyperthyroidism and ophthalmopathy. From the multiplex PCR reads, TCRdb called clonotypes with MiXCR, one entry per CDR3 protein. The sample consists of about 380,000 distinct CDR3 sequences, around 14% of them appearing once. The source material was blood. These receptor sequences come from a woman aged 60-75 years with Graves' hyperthyroidism. CDR3s include the opening cysteine and the closing phenylalanine or tryptophan. A D gene is named only where the DNA matches it firmly. Size tells how often a clone was seen (once, few, many) or the class of an expanded clone, and some rows leave it out.

J gene: TRBJ2-7
V gene: TRBV7-3
D gene: TRBD1
clone size: many
CDR3 DNA: TGTGCCAGCAGCGCCACAGGGGGTACGAGAAACGAGCAGTACTTC
CDR3 protein: CASSATGGTRNEQYF

J gene: TRBJ2-1
V gene: TRBV2
D gene: .
clone size: many
CDR3 DNA: TGTGCCAGCAGTGATTCCCGGGACCAAGCACCCTCCTCCTACAATGAGCAGTTCTTC
CDR3 protein: CASSDSRDQAPSSYNEQFF

J gene: TRBJ2-1
V gene: TRBV20-1
D gene: .
clone size: many
CDR3 DNA: TGCAGTGCCGCAGGAGACAATGAGCAGTTCTTC
CDR3 protein: CSAAGDNEQFF

J gene: TRBJ2-7
V gene: TRBV19
D gene: .
clone size: many
CDR3 DNA: TGTGCCAGCTCTAGAGCCGGGACACGGCTTCCCGAGCAGTACTTC
CDR3 protein: CASSRAGTRLPEQYF

J gene: TRBJ2-7
V gene: TRBV3-1
D gene: TRBD2
clone size: many
CDR3 DNA: TGTGCCAGCAAGACTAGCGGGACTATCTCCGAGCAGTACTTC
CDR3 protein: CASKTSGTISEQYF

J gene: TRBJ2-3
V gene: TRBV7-3
D gene: .
clone size: many
CDR3 DNA: TGTGCCAGCAGCTTAGGAGCTACAGATACGCAGTATTTT
CDR3 protein: CASSLGATDTQYF

J gene: TRBJ1-2
V gene: TRBV14
D gene: .
clone size: many
CDR3 DNA: TGTGCCAGCAGCCAAGATCGGCCCATAAGGGGTGGCTACACCTTC
CDR3 protein: CASSQDRPIRGGYTF

J gene: TRBJ2-6
V gene: TRBV7-9
D gene: .
clone size: few
CDR3 DNA: TGTGCCAGCAGTTCCCCTGCGGGACACCTCTCTGGGGCCAACGTCCTGACTTTC
CDR3 protein: CASSSPAGHLSGANVLTF

J gene: TRBJ2-2
V gene: TRBV28
D gene: .
clone size: many
CDR3 DNA: TGTGCCAGCAGTTCTGCGGCCAGGTTCGCGAACACCGGGGAGCTGTTTTTT
CDR3 protein: CASSSAARFANTGELFF

J gene: TRBJ2-7
V gene: TRBV18
D gene: .
clone size: many
CDR3 DNA: TGTGCCAGCTCACCACTGGCCCTGGCAGGCGAGCAGTACTTC
CDR3 protein: CASSPLALAGEQYF

J gene: TRBJ2-7
V gene: TRBV18
D gene: .
clone size: few
CDR3 DNA: TGTGCCAGCTCACCGGACCTCTACGAGCAGTACTTC
CDR3 protein: CASSPDLYEQYF

J gene: TRBJ2-1
V gene: TRBV24-1
D gene: .
clone size: few
CDR3 DNA: TGTGCCACCAGTGATTGGGGGATGTCAGACAATGAGCAGTTCTTC
CDR3 protein: CATSDWGMSDNEQFF

J gene: TRBJ2-1
V gene: TRBV11-3
D gene: .
clone size: many
CDR3 DNA: TGTGCCAGTCCTACTCCCGGGCCCACAGTTTATCGGTCCTACAATGAGCAGTTCTTC
CDR3 protein: CASPTPGPTVYRSYNEQFF

J gene: TRBJ2-1
V gene: TRBV2
D gene: TRBD1
clone size: .
CDR3 DNA: TGTGCCAGCAGAGGACAGGAGCAGGTGAATGAGCAGTTCTTC
CDR3 protein: CASRGQEQVNEQFF

J gene: TRBJ1-1
V gene: TRBV29-1
D gene: .
clone size: .
CDR3 DNA: TGCAGCGTTGAAAGACTGCGAGACACTGAAGCTTTCTTT
CDR3 protein: CSVERLRDTEAFF

J gene: TRBJ2-1
V gene: TRBV9
D gene: TRBD2
clone size: few
CDR3 DNA: TGTGCCAGCAGCGAGGGGATCGGGAGGGCCGAGGATGAGCAGTTCTTC
CDR3 protein: CASSEGIGRAEDEQFF

J gene: TRBJ2-5
V gene: TRBV20-1
D gene: .
clone size: many
CDR3 DNA: TGCAGTGCCACTCGACAGGCCGAAGCCCTCCAAGAGACCCAGTACTTC
CDR3 protein: CSATRQAEALQETQYF

J gene: TRBJ2-5
V gene: TRBV5-6
D gene: .
clone size: .
CDR3 DNA: TGTGCCAGCAGCTTGCTTCCTATTTGGGGGGCGGATGAGACCCAGTACTTC
CDR3 protein: CASSLLPIWGADETQYF

J gene: TRBJ1-2
V gene: TRBV2
D gene: .
clone size: many
CDR3 DNA: TGTGCCAGCACCGGACAGAGCCCCTATGGCTACACCTTC
CDR3 protein: CASTGQSPYGYTF

J gene: TRBJ2-7
V gene: TRBV27
D gene: TRBD2
clone size: .
CDR3 DNA: TGTGCCAGCAGTTCCCCCGGGACTAGCGGCGAGCAGTACTTC
CDR3 protein: CASSSPGTSGEQYF

J gene: TRBJ2-1
V gene: TRBV20-1
D gene: TRBD2
clone size: few
CDR3 DNA: TGCAGTGCTTTAGCCCGGGAGGGGAGCTCCTACAATGAGCAGTTCTTC
CDR3 protein: CSALAREGSSYNEQFF

J gene: TRBJ1-6
V gene: TRBV12-3/TRBV12-4
D gene: .
clone size: many
CDR3 DNA: TGTGCCAGCAGTCCTAGGACCCATAATTCACCCCTCCACTTT
CDR3 protein: CASSPRTHNSPLHF

J gene: TRBJ1-3
V gene: TRBV24-1
D gene: .
clone size: .
CDR3 DNA: TGTGCCACCAGTGATTCCCGAAGTGGAAACACCATATATTTT
CDR3 protein: CATSDSRSGNTIYF

J gene: TRBJ2-5
V gene: TRBV9
D gene: TRBD2
clone size: .
CDR3 DNA: TGTGCCAGCAGCGTTGCGTCTAGCGGGAGTTTAAAGACCCAGTACTTC
CDR3 protein: CASSVASSGSLKTQYF

J gene: TRBJ1-2
V gene: TRBV6-1
D gene: .
clone size: many
CDR3 DNA: TGTGCCAGCAGTGTGGGTGCCACAGAGAACTATGGCTACACCTTC
CDR3 protein: CASSVGATENYGYTF

J gene: TRBJ1-5
V gene: TRBV5-6
D gene: TRBD1
clone size: many
CDR3 DNA: TGTGCCAGCAGCGGATCCGGGACAGGGAGTTATCAGCCCCAGCATTTT
CDR3 protein: CASSGSGTGSYQPQHF